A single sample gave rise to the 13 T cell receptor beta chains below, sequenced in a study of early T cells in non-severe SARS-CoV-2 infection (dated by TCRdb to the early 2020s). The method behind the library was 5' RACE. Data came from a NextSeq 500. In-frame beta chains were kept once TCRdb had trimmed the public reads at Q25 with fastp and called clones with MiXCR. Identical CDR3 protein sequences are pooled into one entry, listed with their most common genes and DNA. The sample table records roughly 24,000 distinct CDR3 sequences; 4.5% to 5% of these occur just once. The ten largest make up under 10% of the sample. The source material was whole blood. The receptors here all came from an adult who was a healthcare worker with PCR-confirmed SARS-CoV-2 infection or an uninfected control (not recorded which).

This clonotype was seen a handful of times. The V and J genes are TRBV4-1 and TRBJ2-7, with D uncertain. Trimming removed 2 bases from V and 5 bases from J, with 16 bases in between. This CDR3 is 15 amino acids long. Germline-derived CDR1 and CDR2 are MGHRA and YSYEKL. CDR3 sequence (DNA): TGCGCCAGCAGCCAACCGACGACAAACTCTAACGAGCAGTACTTC. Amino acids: CASSQPTTNSNEQYF.

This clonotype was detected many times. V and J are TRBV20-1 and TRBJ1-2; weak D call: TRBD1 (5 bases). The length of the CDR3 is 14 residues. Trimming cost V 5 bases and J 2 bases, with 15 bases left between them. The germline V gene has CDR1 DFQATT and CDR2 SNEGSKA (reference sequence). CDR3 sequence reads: CSASFGGMNYGYTF. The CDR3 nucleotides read TGCAGTGCTTCCTTCGGGGGGATGAACTATGGCTACACCTTC.

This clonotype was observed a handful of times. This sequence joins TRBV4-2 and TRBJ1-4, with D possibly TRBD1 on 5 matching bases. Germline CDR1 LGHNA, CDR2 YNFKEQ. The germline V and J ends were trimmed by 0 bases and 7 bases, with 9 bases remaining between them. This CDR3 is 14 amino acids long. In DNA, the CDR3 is TGTGCCAGCAGCCAAGAACAGGAACGTGAAAAACTGTTTTTT. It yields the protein CASSQEQEREKLFF.

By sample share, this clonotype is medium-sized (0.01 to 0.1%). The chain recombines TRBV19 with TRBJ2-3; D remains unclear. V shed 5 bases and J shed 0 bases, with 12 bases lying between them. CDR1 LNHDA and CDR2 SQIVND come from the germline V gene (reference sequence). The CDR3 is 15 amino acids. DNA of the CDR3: TGTGCCAGTAGTCAGTACTATCCTAGCACAGATACGCAGTATTTT. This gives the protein CASSQYYPSTDTQYF. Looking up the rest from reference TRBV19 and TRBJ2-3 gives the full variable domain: DGGITQSPKYLFRKEGQNVTLSCEQNLNHDAMYWYRQDPGQGLRLIYYSQIVNDFQKGDIAEGYSVSREKKESFPLTVTSAQKNPTAFYLCASSQYYPSTDTQYFGPGTRLTVL.

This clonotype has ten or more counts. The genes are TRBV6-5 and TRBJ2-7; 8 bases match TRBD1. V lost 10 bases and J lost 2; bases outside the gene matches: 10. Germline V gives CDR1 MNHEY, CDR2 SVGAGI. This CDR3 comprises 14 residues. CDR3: CATHRSDRAYEQYF. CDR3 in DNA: TGTGCCACGCACCGATCGGACAGGGCCTACGAGCAGTACTTC.

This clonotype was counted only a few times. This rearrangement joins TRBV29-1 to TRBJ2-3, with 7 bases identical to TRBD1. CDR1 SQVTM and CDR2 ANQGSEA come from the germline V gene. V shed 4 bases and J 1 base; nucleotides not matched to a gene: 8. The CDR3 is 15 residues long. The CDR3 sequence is CSVGLRDRRTDTQYF. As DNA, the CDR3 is TGCAGCGTTGGTTTGAGGGACAGACGCACAGATACGCAGTATTTT.

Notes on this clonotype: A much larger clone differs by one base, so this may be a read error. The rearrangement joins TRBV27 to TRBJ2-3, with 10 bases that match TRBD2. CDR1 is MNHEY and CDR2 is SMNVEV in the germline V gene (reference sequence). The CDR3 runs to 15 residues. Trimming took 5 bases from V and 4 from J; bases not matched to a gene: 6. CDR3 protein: CASSIVAGGPDTQYF. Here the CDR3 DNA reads TGTGCCAGCAGTATTGTAGCGGGGGGCCCAGATACGCAGTATTTT.

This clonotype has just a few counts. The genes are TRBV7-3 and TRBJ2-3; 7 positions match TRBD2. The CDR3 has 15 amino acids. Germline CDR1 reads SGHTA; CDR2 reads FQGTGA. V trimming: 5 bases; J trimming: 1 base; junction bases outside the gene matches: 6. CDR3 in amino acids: CASSAGTSGTDTQYF. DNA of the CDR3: TGTGCCAGCAGCGCCGGCACTAGCGGCACAGATACGCAGTATTTT.

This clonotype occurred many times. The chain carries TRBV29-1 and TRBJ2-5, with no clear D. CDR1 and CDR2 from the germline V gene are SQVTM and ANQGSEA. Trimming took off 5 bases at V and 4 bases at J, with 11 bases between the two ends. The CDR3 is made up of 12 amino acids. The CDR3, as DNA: TGCAGCGTTAAGGAGTCGGGAGAGACCCAGTACTTC. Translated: CSVKESGETQYF.

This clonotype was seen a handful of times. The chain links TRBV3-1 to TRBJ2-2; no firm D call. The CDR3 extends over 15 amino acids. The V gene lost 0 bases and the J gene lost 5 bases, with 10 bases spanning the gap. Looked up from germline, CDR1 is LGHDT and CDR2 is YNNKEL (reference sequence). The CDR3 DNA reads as TGTGCCAGCAGCCAAGATATGTGGGTTACCGGGGAGCTGTTTTTT. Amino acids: CASSQDMWVTGELFF. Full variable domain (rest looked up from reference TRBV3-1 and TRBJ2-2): DTAVSQTPKYLVTQMGNDKSIKCEQNLGHDTMYWYKQDSKKFLKIMFSYNNKELIINETVPNRFSPKSPDKAHLNLHINSLELGDSAVYFCASSQDMWVTGELFFGEGSRLTVL.

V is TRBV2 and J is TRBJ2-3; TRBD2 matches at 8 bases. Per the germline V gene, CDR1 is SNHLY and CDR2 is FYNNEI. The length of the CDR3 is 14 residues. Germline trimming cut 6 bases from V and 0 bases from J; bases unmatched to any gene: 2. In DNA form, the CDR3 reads TGTGCCAGCAGACTAGCGGAAAGCACAGATACGCAGTATTTT. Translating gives CASRLAESTDTQYF.

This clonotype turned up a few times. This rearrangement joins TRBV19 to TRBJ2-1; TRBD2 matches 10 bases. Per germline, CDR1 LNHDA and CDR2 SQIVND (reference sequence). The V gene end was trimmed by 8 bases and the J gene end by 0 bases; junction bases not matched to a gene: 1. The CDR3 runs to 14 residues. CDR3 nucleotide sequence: TGTGCCAGTGTAGCGGGGGGCTCCTACAATGAGCAGTTCTTC. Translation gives CASVAGGSYNEQFF.

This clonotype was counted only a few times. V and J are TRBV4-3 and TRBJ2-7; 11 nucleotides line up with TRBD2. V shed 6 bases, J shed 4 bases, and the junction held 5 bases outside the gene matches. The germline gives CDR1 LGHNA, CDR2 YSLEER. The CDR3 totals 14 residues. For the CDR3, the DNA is TGCGCCAGCAGTCATACTAGCGGGGGATACGAGCAGTACTTC. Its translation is CASSHTSGGYEQYF.